This T cell receptor (beta chain) was documented in a study of T cells expressing NK-cell markers. Study-level information: Sequencing covered eight donors, seven HCMV-seropositive and one seronegative. Study-level findings and limits: Also leading the CD3+CD56-NKG2C+ fraction in a handful of donors were these clonotypes. It remained uncertain whether the expanded NKG2C+ T cell clones were specific for HCMV antigens.

The CDR3 covers 16 residues. CDR1 SGHTA and CDR2 FQGTGA come from the germline V gene. As for this clonotype: Its antigen is not known.

Synthesis of TCR beta cDNA relied on 5'RACE template switching carrying UMIs. TCRdb re-called the 5' RACE reads; every CDR3 protein appears as one record, without DNA. This listing includes approximately 460,000 distinct CDR3 sequences. The source is a woman aged 18 to 75 in good health. The sequenced sample consisted of blood T cells: a sorted CD56 or NKG2C T cell subset, CD4+ or CD8+ T cells, or bulk PBMC T cells (not recorded which). The chain couples TRBV7-3 to TRBJ2-3; TCRdb's D call of TRBD1 is untestable without DNA. CDR3 sequence reads: CASSLMAGEYTDTQYF.